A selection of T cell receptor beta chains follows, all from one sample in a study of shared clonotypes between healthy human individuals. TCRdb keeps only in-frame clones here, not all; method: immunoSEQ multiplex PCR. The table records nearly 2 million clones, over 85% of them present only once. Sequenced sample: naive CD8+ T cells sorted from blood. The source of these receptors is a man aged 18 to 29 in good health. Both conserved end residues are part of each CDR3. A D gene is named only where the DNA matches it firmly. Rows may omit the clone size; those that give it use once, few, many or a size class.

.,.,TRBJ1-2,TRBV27,CATQGGGADGYTF,TGTGCCACCCAAGGGGGAGGTGCCGATGGCTACACCTTC
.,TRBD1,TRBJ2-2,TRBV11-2,CASSTTGTGNTGELFF,TGTGCCAGCAGCACAACCGGGACAGGGAACACCGGGGAGCTGTTTTTT
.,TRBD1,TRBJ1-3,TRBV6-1,CASSEWGQADTIYF,TGTGCCAGCAGTGAATGGGGACAGGCCGACACCATATATTTT
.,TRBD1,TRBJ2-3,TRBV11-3,CASSLEGQGEDTQYF,TGTGCCAGCAGCTTAGAGGGACAGGGGGAAGATACGCAGTATTTT
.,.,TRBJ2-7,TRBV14,CASSQGERRSYEQYF,TGTGCCAGCAGCCAGGGGGAGCGCCGCTCCTACGAGCAGTACTTC
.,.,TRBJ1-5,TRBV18,CASSPVARTDLSNQPQHF,TGTGCCAGCTCACCAGTAGCCCGGACGGACCTTAGCAATCAGCCCCAGCATTTT
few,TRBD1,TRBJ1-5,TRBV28,CASSLGQELNQPQHF,TGTGCCAGCAGTTTAGGACAGGAACTCAATCAGCCCCAGCATTTT
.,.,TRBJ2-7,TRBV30,CAWSRDEGYEQYF,TGTGCCTGGAGCCGGGACGAAGGCTACGAGCAGTACTTC
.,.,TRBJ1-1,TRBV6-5,CASSYESGAEAFF,TGTGCCAGCAGTTATGAGAGCGGCGCTGAAGCTTTCTTT
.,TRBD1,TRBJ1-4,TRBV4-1,CASRLGDRPNEKLFF,TGCGCCAGCAGACTAGGGGACAGGCCAAATGAAAAACTGTTTTTT
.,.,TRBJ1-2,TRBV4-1,CASSQWEGENYGYTF,TGCGCCAGCAGCCAGTGGGAGGGGGAGAACTATGGCTACACCTTC
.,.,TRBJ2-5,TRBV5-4,CASSFRQGETQYF,TGTGCCAGCAGCTTCCGGCAAGGAGAGACCCAGTACTTC
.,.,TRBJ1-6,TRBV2,CASSEALNREENSPLHF,TGTGCCAGCAGTGAAGCGCTGAACAGGGAGGAGAATTCACCCCTCCACTTT
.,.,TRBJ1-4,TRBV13,CASSFRGDDEKLFF,TGTGCCAGCAGCTTTCGGGGTGACGATGAAAAACTGTTTTTT
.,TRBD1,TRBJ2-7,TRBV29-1,CSVDLGQGYEQYF,TGCAGCGTCGACCTCGGACAGGGCTACGAGCAGTACTTC
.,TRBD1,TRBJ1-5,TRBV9,CASSVGGGGNQPQHF,TGTGCCAGCAGCGTAGGAGGGGGCGGCAATCAGCCCCAGCATTTT
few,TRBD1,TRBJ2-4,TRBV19,CASRPGQENIQYF,TGTGCCAGTAGACCGGGACAGGAAAACATTCAGTACTTC
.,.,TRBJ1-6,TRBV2,CASSGEGFSGDSPLHF,TGTGCCAGCAGTGGAGAAGGGTTTTCAGGTGATTCACCCCTCCACTTT
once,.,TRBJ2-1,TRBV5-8,CASSVYINEQFF,TGTGCCAGCAGCGTTTATATCAATGAGCAGTTCTTC